One and the same sample provided the 13 T cell receptor beta chains below, sequenced in a study of cytomegalovirus exposure and HLA in healthy donors. The study ran its PCR with 60 Vbeta and 13 Jbeta primers. Data came from immunoSEQ multiplex PCR; TCRdb stores just in-frame clones and leaves some out. The data hold about 120,000 clones, with roughly three quarters observed a single time. Input material: PBMCs. The receptors come from a middle-aged woman in good health and CMV-seropositive.

The chain links TRBV2 to TRBJ2-3, with 9 bases matching TRBD2. The CDR3 sequence is 14 residues long. Germline values: CDR1 SNHLY, CDR2 FYNNEI. The J segment lost 4 bases and the V segment lost 7 bases, leaving 6 bases of the junction unmatched. CDR3: CASTVTSGSDTQYF. The CDR3 region has the DNA TGTGCCAGCACGGTTACTAGCGGGTCAGATACGCAGTATTTT.

The rearrangement links TRBV12-2 to TRBJ2-7; the table gives TRBD2 as D, unverified against the DNA. TRBV12-2 is designated a pseudogene. The CDR3 covers 16 residues. This chain's CDR3 is CASRLAGLAGFYEQYF. Here the CDR3 DNA reads TGTGCAAGTCGCTTAGCGGGACTAGCGGGTTTCTACGAGCAGTACTTC.

The chain has TRBV29-1 and TRBJ2-3; 8 bases match TRBD2. The CDR3 consists of 16 residues. Germline CDR1 and CDR2: SQVTM and ANQGSEA. With 6 bases clipped from V and 3 bases from J, the junction kept 14 bases outside the gene matches. The CDR3 nucleotides read TGCAGCGTCAAAAGTGCATTGGCTAGCGGGACAGATACGCAGTATTTT. Its translation: CSVKSALASGTDTQYF.

Here the CDR3 reads CASSTLLAGGVDTQYF. The CDR3 coding sequence is TGTGCCAGCAGCACTCTACTAGCGGGGGGGGTAGATACGCAGTATTTT. The V and J genes are TRBV6-6 and TRBJ2-3; 13 nucleotides line up with TRBD2. V was pared by 6 bases and J by 5 bases, with 8 bases of the junction left unmatched. The CDR3 is made up of 16 amino acids. Per the germline V gene, CDR1 is MNHNY and CDR2 is SVGAGI (reference sequence).

The rearrangement uses TRBV6-5 and TRBJ1-2, with D maybe TRBD1 (5 bases). Germline assignment: CDR1 MNHEY and CDR2 SVGAGI. Trimming took 5 bases from V and 2 from J, leaving 15 bases between them. The CDR3 spans 15 residues. DNA of the CDR3: TGTGCCAGCAGTGGCCAGGGAGGGCCCAACTATGGCTACACCTTC. It yields the protein CASSGQGGPNYGYTF.

The V gene is TRBV4-1, the J gene TRBJ2-3; D is possibly TRBD2 (6 bases). Deletions cut 4 bases from V and 3 bases from J, with 14 bases between. The V gene's germline CDR1 is MGHRA and CDR2 YSYEKL. The CDR3 totals 15 residues. The CDR3 reads CASSRIGTRTDTQYF. As DNA, the CDR3 is TGCGCCAGCAGCCGCATCGGGACTCGTACAGATACGCAGTATTTT.

The rearrangement uses TRBV5-1 and TRBJ1-1; TRBD1 might be the D (5 bases). The CDR3 is 15 residues long. The V end lost 4 bases, the J end lost 4 bases, and 17 bases lay between the germline ends. Germline V lookup: CDR1 SGHRS, CDR2 YFSETQ. CDR3 bases: TGCGCCAGCAGCCATGACAGCGTGGGCGTCACTGAAGCTTTCTTT. It specifies CASSHDSVGVTEAFF. Supplemented by reference TRBV5-1 and TRBJ1-1, the full variable domain reads KAGVTQTPRYLIKTRGQQVTLSCSPISGHRSVSWYQQTPGQGLQFLFEYFSETQRNKGNFPGRFSGRQFSNSRSEMNVSTLELGDSALYLCASSHDSVGVTEAFFGQGTRLTVV.

The chain employs TRBV5-8 and TRBJ1-1; D remains ambiguous. Trimming pared 4 bases from V and 1 base from J, leaving 14 bases between. The V gene's germline CDR1 is SGHTS and CDR2 YDEGEE. This CDR3 region has 15 residues. The CDR3 DNA follows: TGTGCCAGCAGCCTCCAGAGAGCGGCGAACACTGAAGCTTTCTTT. This sequence encodes CASSLQRAANTEAFF.

The rearrangement links TRBV5-6 to TRBJ1-5, with 7 nucleotides matching TRBD1. The CDR3 has 16 residues. CDR1 and CDR2 (germline): SGHDT, YYEEEE. Unmatched junction bases numbered 6, after V lost 2 bases and J lost 1 base. The CDR3 region is CASSFIKGASNQPQHF. CDR3 nucleotides: TGTGCCAGCAGCTTTATTAAGGGGGCAAGCAATCAGCCCCAGCATTTT.

The chain recombines TRBV2 with TRBJ1-1; maybe TRBD1 (6 bases). The V end was cut by 4 bases, the J end by 3 bases, with 6 bases between. The CDR3 totals 12 residues. Germline V CDR1 and CDR2: SNHLY, FYNNEI. For the CDR3, the DNA is TGTGCCAGCAGTGGGACAGACACTGAAGCTTTCTTT. This translates into CASSGTDTEAFF.

This chain uses TRBV7-9 with TRBJ1-2; TRBD1 matches 8 bases. The CDR3 runs 13 residues. Germline-derived CDR1 and CDR2 are SEHNR and FQNEAQ (reference sequence). After removal of 5 bases from V and 7 bases from J, the junction contained 6 bases not matched to a gene. The CDR3 loop reads CASSQGAGGGYTF. The CDR3 coding sequence is TGTGCCAGCAGCCAGGGGGCCGGGGGTGGCTACACCTTC.

This clone was recorded a few times. The V call is TRBV19, the J call TRBJ1-2; TRBD1 is a possible D gene (6 bases). CDR1 LNHDA and CDR2 SQIVND come from the germline V gene (reference sequence). CDR3 length: 14 amino acids. Trimming removed 7 bases from V and 6 bases from J, with 18 bases in between. The DNA for the CDR3 is TGTGCCAGTATACCCCGGCAGGGGCAGAATGGCTACACCTTC. It specifies CASIPRQGQNGYTF.

The chain links TRBV27 to TRBJ1-6, with a weak D call TRBD1 (5 bases). Trimming took 6 bases from V and 3 from J, leaving 15 bases between them. The CDR3 contains 16 residues. Per germline, CDR1 MNHEY and CDR2 SMNVEV (reference sequence). Here the CDR3 reads CASRTTGLSYNSPLHF. Written as DNA, the CDR3 is TGTGCCAGCAGGACCACGGGACTGAGCTATAATTCACCCCTCCACTTT.